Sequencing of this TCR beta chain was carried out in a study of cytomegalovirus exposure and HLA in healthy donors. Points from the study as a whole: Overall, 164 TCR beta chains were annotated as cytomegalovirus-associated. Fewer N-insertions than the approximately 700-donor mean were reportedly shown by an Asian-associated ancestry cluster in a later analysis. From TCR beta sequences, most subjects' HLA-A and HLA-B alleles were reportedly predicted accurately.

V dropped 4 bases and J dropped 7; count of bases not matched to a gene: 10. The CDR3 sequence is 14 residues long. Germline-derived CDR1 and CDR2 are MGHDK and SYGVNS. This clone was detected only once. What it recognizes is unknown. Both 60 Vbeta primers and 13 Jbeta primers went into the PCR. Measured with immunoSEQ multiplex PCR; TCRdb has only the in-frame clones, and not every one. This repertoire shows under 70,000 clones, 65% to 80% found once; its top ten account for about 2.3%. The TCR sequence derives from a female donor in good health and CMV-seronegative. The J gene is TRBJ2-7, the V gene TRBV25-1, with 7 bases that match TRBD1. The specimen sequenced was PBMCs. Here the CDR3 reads CASSVYRGRGEQYF. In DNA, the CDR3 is TGTGCCAGCAGTGTTTACAGGGGTAGGGGGGAGCAGTACTTC.